Following are 4 T cell receptor beta chains from one sample sequenced in a study of early T cells in non-severe SARS-CoV-2 infection. TCRdb reprocessed the 5' RACE reads with MiXCR, giving one entry per CDR3 protein. The sample gives 61,000 or so distinct CDR3 sequences, around 13% of which show up once; over 1% is in the top ten. Sample: whole blood, taken at baseline. Receptor source: an adult who was a healthcare worker with PCR-confirmed SARS-CoV-2 infection or an uninfected control (not recorded which). The donor label of this sample is uncertain.

The chain uses TRBV2 and TRBJ1-5; D uncertain. Trimming removed 6 bases at V and 3 bases at J, with 9 bases between. Germline loops: CDR1 SNHLY, CDR2 FYNNEI. The CDR3 length is 13 residues. The CDR3 sequence: CASSADVNQPQHF. DNA of the CDR3: TGTGCCAGCAGCGCAGATGTCAATCAGCCCCAGCATTTT.

J is TRBJ2-3 and V is TRBV7-3; TRBD2 matches 8 bases. The CDR3 consists of 16 residues. Losses at the gene ends were 1 base for V and 5 bases for J; bases not matched to a gene: 8. Looked up from germline, CDR1 is SGHTA and CDR2 is FQGTGA. CDR3 residues: CASSLRPGGGQDTQYF. For the CDR3, the DNA is TGTGCCAGCAGCTTAAGGCCTGGCGGGGGGCAAGATACGCAGTATTTT.

This clonotype was observed at least ten times. The chain is built from TRBV29-1 and TRBJ1-2; 8 bases match TRBD1. There are 14 residues in the CDR3. CDR1 and CDR2 (germline): SQVTM, ANQGSEA. V lost 0 bases to trimming and J lost 4 bases; unmatched junction nucleotides: 4. CDR3 sequence (DNA): TGCAGCGTTGAAGATCTTCAGGGGGCCTATGGCTACACCTTC. Translated: CSVEDLQGAYGYTF.

This clonotype was observed a handful of times. The rearrangement uses TRBV7-2 and TRBJ2-7; D is perhaps TRBD1 (6 bases). In germline, CDR1 is SGHTA, CDR2 FQGNSA. The CDR3 length is 15 residues. The V gene lost 1 base and the J gene lost 2 bases, with 12 bases spanning the gap. The CDR3 DNA reads as TGTGCCAGCAGCTTAGGTCGGCAGGGGACCTACGAGCAGTACGTC. Protein: CASSLGRQGTYEQYV.